A selection of T cell receptor beta chains follows, all from one sample in a study of T-cell reconstitution after alpha-beta-depleted transplantation in children. Each CDR3 protein gets one entry after TCRdb re-called the PCR reads with MiXCR. The data hold hundreds of thousands of distinct CDR3 sequences, with about 30% observed a single time. The material was PBMCs from the stem cell graft donor, obtained from the stem cell graft. Receptor source: a human donor who donated a stem cell graft to a child with aplastic anemia. The CDR3 runs from the conserved cysteine through the conserved F or W. The D gene is left open where the match is weak. Size is omitted from some rows. Given values are once, few, many or a class for expanded clones.

DNA,CDR3,V,J,size,D
TGTGCCAGCAGTGAACGGTACGGGTCCCCCCAGTACTTC,CASSERYGSPQYF,TRBV25-1,TRBJ2-5,.,.
TGTGCCAGCAGCCCCGGCAGACTAGCGGGAGACGGGGAGACCCAGTACTTC,CASSPGRLAGDGETQYF,TRBV11-2,TRBJ2-5,few,TRBD2
TGTGCCAGCAAACTCCGGACAGGACAAGAGACCCAGTACTTC,CASKLRTGQETQYF,TRBV5-6,TRBJ2-5,few,TRBD1
TGTGCCAGCAGTTTTGATGCGACCCGTGGGACTGAAGCTTTCTTT,CASSFDATRGTEAFF,TRBV12-3/TRBV12-4,TRBJ1-1,few,.
TGCAGCGTCGACAGGGGGCTAACCCCGGAGCAGTTCTTC,CSVDRGLTPEQFF,TRBV29-1,TRBJ2-1,many,TRBD1
TGCAGCGGGACGGACAACAAAAACATTCAGTACTTC,CSGTDNKNIQYF,TRBV29-1,TRBJ2-4,.,.
TGCGCCAGCAGCTTGGAGGCAACTGCGTCAATTAATGAAAAACTGTTTTTT,CASSLEATASINEKLFF,TRBV5-1,TRBJ1-4,.,.
TGCGCCAGCAGCCAAGATCACCTGAGCTCTGGAAACACCATATATTTT,CASSQDHLSSGNTIYF,TRBV4-3,TRBJ1-3,few,.
TGTGCCAGCAGCTCCGGAGGCTCTGGGGCCTACGTCCTGACTTTC,CASSSGGSGAYVLTF,TRBV12-3/TRBV12-4,TRBJ2-6,.,.
TGCAGTGCCTCAAGAGGACAGGGGGGAAATTCACCCCTCCACTTT,CSASRGQGGNSPLHF,TRBV20-1,TRBJ1-6,.,TRBD1
TGTGCCAGCAGCTTAGCGTTTAACAGGGGAGATCAAAAACTGTTTTTT,CASSLAFNRGDQKLFF,TRBV7-9,TRBJ1-4,.,TRBD1
TGTGCCAGCAGTGAATCCGGGACAGGCGAGACTGAAGCTTTCTTT,CASSESGTGETEAFF,TRBV25-1,TRBJ1-1,.,TRBD1
TGTGCCAGCAGTGGGGGCGCACTGGAGACCCAGTACTTC,CASSGGALETQYF,TRBV28,TRBJ2-5,.,.
TGTGCCAGCAGTGTCGGACTAGCGGGTAGGGATACGCAGTATTTT,CASSVGLAGRDTQYF,TRBV6-4,TRBJ2-3,few,TRBD2
TGTGCCAGCAGTTCAACTGGGACTAGAGTTTTC,CASSSTGTRVF,TRBV12-3/TRBV12-4,TRBJ2-5,few,TRBD2
TGTGCCAGCAGCTTAGGTGTCTTACGGGAAGGATACGAGACCCAGTACTTC,CASSLGVLREGYETQYF,TRBV7-3,TRBJ2-5,.,.
TGTGCCAGCAGCTTGGAAGGGGCGCTAGCGGTAAACAATGAGCAGTTCTTC,CASSLEGALAVNNEQFF,TRBV11-2,TRBJ2-1,.,TRBD2
TGTGCCTGGACCCTCGGACTAGCGGGAATCCCCTTGACGCAGTATTTT,CAWTLGLAGIPLTQYF,TRBV30,TRBJ2-3,few,TRBD2
TGTGCCAGCAGTTATGGACTAGCGTTTAAGCAGTTCTTC,CASSYGLAFKQFF,TRBV27,TRBJ2-1,few,TRBD2
TGCGCCAGCAGCGCCGAGCCCCAGCCTCATACGCAGTATTTT,CASSAEPQPHTQYF,TRBV5-1,TRBJ2-3,few,.
TGCAGCGCCAGGACTAGCGGGAGCAATGAGCAGTTCTTC,CSARTSGSNEQFF,TRBV29-1,TRBJ2-1,few,TRBD2
TGTGCCATCAGTGAGTCGACTTCGGTAGGGAATGGCTACACCTTC,CAISESTSVGNGYTF,TRBV10-3,TRBJ1-2,few,.
TGCGCCAGCAGTGATATGGGGTCCGCGAACACCGGGGAGCTGTTTTTT,CASSDMGSANTGELFF,TRBV10-2,TRBJ2-2,once,.
TGTGCCAGCAGCTTAGTTGGTGGGGGCTCCTACAATGAGCAGTTCTTC,CASSLVGGGSYNEQFF,TRBV7-2,TRBJ2-1,few,.
TGTGCCAGCTCACCATCCTCTCACAGGGAATCACCCCTCCACTTT,CASSPSSHRESPLHF,TRBV18,TRBJ1-6,once,.
TGTGCCAGCAGCTTAGATGTGGGATCTGGGTCACCCCTCCACTTT,CASSLDVGSGSPLHF,TRBV7-9,TRBJ1-6,.,.
TGTGCCAGCGCGTGGGGGATAGGCACAGATACGCAGTATTTT,CASAWGIGTDTQYF,TRBV5-5,TRBJ2-3,few,.
TGTGCCAGCAGTTTAAGGGCCCGGGACAGCCTTATTGCTGGGGCCAACGTCCTGACTTTC,CASSLRARDSLIAGANVLTF,TRBV12-3/TRBV12-4,TRBJ2-6,.,TRBD1